This entry is about one T cell receptor (beta chain). Its antigen has not been determined. No qualities accompany the bases; no much larger clone lies one base away. CDR1 SNHLY and CDR2 FYNNEI are derived from the germline V gene. The CDR3 sequence holds 17 residues, the cysteine and phenylalanine included. Only the CDR3 DNA stays, 51 bases, in frame from base 1. Relative to germline, V is 0 bases shorter and J is 2 bases shorter, with 17 bases between their ends. The data are from a study of blood T cell repertoires in COVID-19 (TCRdb year 2020). As for the study more broadly: Collaborator samples came from the United States, Italy and Spain and covered acute and convalescent phases of COVID-19. The dataset comprised deeply sampled blood TCRbeta repertoires from subjects exposed to, actively infected with, or recovered from COVID-19. HLA class I and class II types, where available, came from metadata supplied by the sample provider rather than from assay-based typing. The material from the prospective study consisted of cDNA or gDNA derived from T cells, B-cell-depleted T cells, or PBMCs. Nearly every sample came with metadata listing a de-identified subject ID, COVID-19 status, age in years and sex. The samples were drawn from two sources: the first 160 participants of the ongoing ImmuneRACE study, and 1,000 to 1,500 subjects contributed by 6 global collaborators. The repertoires were made available in a free public database intended to serve as a resource for research on the immune response to SARS-CoV-2.

Participants in the prospective study were aged roughly 18 to 90 years, lived in 20 to 30 United States geographic areas, and enrolled through a virtual design. In the prospective study, participants were assigned to cohorts based on the clinical history participants reported in a screening survey and a study questionnaire. Exposed participants had been in contact with someone with a PCR-confirmed or clinician-diagnosed COVID-19 case within 2 weeks of study entry. In the prospective study, mobile phlebotomists collected whole blood, serum and a nasopharyngeal or oropharyngeal swab from each participant. Prospective study participants could optionally give additional blood draws and questionnaires over a roughly two-month period. Before DNA extraction, prospective study blood samples were shipped either frozen or at room temperature. TCRbeta CDR3 regions were amplified from genomic DNA by means of the immunoSEQ Assay, a bias-controlled multiplex PCR. In the authors' own workflow: The number of nucleated cells in each sample was estimated by amplification of reference gene primers within the assay. Sequence reads were collapsed and filtered to measure the absolute abundance of every unique TCRbeta CDR3 rearrangement. For each sample, productive Simpson clonality was calculated by taking the square root of Simpson's diversity index across productive rearrangements. Held by TCRdb, this immuneACCESS table contains in-frame sequences only and omits some clones. Under half of the omission traces to an unresolved V gene where checked; the cause of the rest is unknown. V and J calls and clone size are as listed in that table; D and trimming were resolved from the DNA. The sample records approximately 220,000 clones, about 80% of which are singletons. The leading ten clones occupy approximately 4.8% of the sample.

Beyond this particular receptor, the publication reports: The quantity of clinical and demographic metadata differed by source and by participant and was supplied without curation.

The sequencing input was PBMCs or T cells enriched from blood (not recorded which). The sequence was obtained from a woman aged 45-60 years who had been exposed to COVID-19. The chain uses TRBV2 and TRBJ2-7; TRBD1 is perhaps the D gene, given 6 matching bases. The CDR3 sequence is CASSEANRWTDPYEQYF. In nucleotide form, the sequence is TGTGCCAGCAGTGAAGCAAATAGGTGGACAGACCCCTACGAGCAGTACTTC.